This T cell receptor (beta chain) was documented in a study of CD8+ T cells in alopecia areata. Both peripheral blood and punch biopsies of lesional scalp skin were obtained from patients who had alopecia areata. Investigators sorted PBMCs to obtain both CD4+ and CD8+ T cells. Findings and caveats of the study: Researchers report lesional scalp, most notably alopecia totalis/universalis, outstripped normal scalp in clonality.

Extracted RNA was reverse transcribed into cDNA, the sequencing template. This table comes from immunoSEQ multiplex PCR, and its TCRdb copy is limited to in-frame clones, with some not included. The sample yields a few hundred thousand clones, approximately 61% seen once. V was cut by 2 bases and J by 4 bases, with 17 bases left in between. This CDR3 has 16 residues. Germline V gene sequence: CDR1 MNHEY, CDR2 SMNVEV (reference sequence). A word on this clone: Antigen unknown.

The receptor was isolated from a human donor with alopecia areata. Specimen: CD4+ T cells sorted from blood, collected at week 0. The chain joins TRBV27 to TRBJ1-1, with D perhaps matching TRBD1 (6 bases). CDR3 bases: TGTGCCAGCAGTTTAAGGCCCAGGGGACGGGCCACTGAAGCTTTCTTT. It yields the protein CASSLRPRGRATEAFF.